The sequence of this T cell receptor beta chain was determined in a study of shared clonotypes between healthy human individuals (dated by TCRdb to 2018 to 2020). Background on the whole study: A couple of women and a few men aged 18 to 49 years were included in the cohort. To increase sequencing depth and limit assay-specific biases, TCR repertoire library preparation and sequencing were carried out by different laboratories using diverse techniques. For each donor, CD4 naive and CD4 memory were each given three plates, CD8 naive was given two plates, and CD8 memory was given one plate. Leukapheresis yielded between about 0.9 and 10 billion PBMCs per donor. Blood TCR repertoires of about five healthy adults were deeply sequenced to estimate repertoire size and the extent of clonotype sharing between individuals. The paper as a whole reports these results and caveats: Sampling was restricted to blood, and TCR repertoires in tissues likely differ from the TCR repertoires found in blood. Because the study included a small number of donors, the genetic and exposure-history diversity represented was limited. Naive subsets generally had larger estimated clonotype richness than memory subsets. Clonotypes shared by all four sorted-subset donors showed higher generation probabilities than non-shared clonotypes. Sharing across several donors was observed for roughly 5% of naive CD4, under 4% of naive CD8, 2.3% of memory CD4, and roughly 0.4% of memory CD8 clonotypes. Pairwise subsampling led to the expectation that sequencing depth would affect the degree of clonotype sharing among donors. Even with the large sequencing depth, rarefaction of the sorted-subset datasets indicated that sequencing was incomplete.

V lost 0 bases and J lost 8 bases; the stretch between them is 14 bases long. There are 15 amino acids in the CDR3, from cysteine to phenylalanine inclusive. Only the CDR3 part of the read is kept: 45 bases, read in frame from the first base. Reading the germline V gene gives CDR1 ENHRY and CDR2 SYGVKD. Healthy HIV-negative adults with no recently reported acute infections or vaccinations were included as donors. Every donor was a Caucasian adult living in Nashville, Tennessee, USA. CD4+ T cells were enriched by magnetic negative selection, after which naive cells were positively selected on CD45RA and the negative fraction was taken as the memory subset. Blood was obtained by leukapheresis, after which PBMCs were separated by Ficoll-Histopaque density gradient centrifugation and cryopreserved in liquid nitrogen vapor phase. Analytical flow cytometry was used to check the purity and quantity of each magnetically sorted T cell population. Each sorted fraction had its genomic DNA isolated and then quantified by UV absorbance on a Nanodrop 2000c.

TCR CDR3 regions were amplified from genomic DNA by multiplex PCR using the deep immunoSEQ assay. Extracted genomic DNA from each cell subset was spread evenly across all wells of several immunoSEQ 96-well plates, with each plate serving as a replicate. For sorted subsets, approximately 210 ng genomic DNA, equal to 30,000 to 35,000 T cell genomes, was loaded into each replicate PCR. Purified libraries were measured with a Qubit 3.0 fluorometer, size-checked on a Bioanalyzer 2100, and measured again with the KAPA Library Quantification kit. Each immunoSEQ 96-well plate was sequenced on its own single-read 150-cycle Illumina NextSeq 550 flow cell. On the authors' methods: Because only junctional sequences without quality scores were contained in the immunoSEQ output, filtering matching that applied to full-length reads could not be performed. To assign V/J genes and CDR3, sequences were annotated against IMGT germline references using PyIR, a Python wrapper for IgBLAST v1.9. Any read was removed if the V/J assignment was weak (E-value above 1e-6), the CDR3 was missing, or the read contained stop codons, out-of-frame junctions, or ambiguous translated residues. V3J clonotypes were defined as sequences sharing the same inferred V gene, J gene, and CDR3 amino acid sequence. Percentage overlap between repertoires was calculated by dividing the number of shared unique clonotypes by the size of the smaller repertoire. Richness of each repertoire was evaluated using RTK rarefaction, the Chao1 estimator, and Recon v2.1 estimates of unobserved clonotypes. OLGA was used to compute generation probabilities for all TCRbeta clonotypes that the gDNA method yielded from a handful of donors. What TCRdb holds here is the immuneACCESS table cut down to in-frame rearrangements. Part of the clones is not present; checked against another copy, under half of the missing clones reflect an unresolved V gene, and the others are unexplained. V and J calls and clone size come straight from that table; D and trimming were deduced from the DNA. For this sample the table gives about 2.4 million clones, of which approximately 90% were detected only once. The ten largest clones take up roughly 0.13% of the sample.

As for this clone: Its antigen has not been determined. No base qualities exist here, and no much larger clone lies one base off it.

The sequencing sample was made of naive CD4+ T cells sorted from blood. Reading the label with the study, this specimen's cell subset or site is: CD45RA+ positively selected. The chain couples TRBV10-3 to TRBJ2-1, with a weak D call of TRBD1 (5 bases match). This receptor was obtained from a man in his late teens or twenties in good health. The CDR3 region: CAISESAGKGDEQFF. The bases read TGTGCCATCAGTGAGTCGGCTGGAAAAGGGGATGAGCAGTTCTTC.